The rows below give T cell receptor beta chains drawn from one sample of a study of blood T cell repertoires in COVID-19. TCRdb's table, derived via immunoSEQ multiplex PCR, lists solely in-frame clones and lacks some. The sample has about 200,000 clones; just over 85% are singletons. What was sequenced was peripheral blood. The receptors here all came from a man aged 45-60 years with acute or convalescent COVID-19. The CDR3 runs from the conserved cysteine through the conserved F or W. A D gene is named only where the DNA matches it firmly.

V: TRBV5-1; J: TRBJ1-1; D: -; DNA: TGCGCCAGCAGTCTGGGTCAGGGGATGAACACTGAAGCTTTCTTT; CDR3: CASSLGQGMNTEAFF
V: TRBV6-5; J: TRBJ1-2; D: TRBD1; DNA: TGTGCCAGCAGAGATCCGGGACAGCCCGGCTATGGCTACACCTTC; CDR3: CASRDPGQPGYGYTF
V: TRBV11-2; J: TRBJ1-1; D: TRBD1; DNA: TGTGCCAGCAGCGCCCGGGACAGGGGGCACACTGAAGCTTTCTTT; CDR3: CASSARDRGHTEAFF
V: TRBV5-4; J: TRBJ1-2; D: TRBD1; DNA: TGTGCCAGCAGAGGGACAGGGCTCCACTATGGCTACACCTTC; CDR3: CASRGTGLHYGYTF
V: TRBV18; J: TRBJ2-3; D: -; DNA: TGTGCCAGCTCACCACCGGGGCTAGATTATACGCAGTATTTT; CDR3: CASSPPGLDYTQYF
V: TRBV18; J: TRBJ2-3; D: -; DNA: TGTGCCAGCTCACTCAATTCGAGGGCCAGTAGCACAGATACGCAGTATTTT; CDR3: CASSLNSRASSTDTQYF
V: TRBV7-3; J: TRBJ2-3; D: -; DNA: TGTGCCAGCAGCCCCGGAGGGTCCGTCACAGATACGCAGTATTTT; CDR3: CASSPGGSVTDTQYF
V: TRBV29-1; J: TRBJ1-2; D: -; DNA: TGCAGCGTTGAAGGACAGTCAGGACCTGTGAATGGCTACACCTTC; CDR3: CSVEGQSGPVNGYTF
V: TRBV7-9; J: TRBJ1-6; D: -; DNA: TGTGCCAGCAGCCCTTCGGGGGGACCCCTCCACTTT; CDR3: CASSPSGGPLHF
V: TRBV4-1; J: TRBJ2-1; D: -; DNA: TGCGCCAGCAGCCTCACCCCCGGGACACCTTACAATGAGCAGTTCTTC; CDR3: CASSLTPGTPYNEQFF
V: TRBV27; J: TRBJ1-1; D: -; DNA: TGTGCCAGCAGTTTCCCCGGGGGCACTGAAGCTTTCTTT; CDR3: CASSFPGGTEAFF
V: TRBV7-9; J: TRBJ2-1; D: -; DNA: TGTGCCAGCCTCGCACAGGTGAGCTCCTACAATGAGCAGTTCTTC; CDR3: CASLAQVSSYNEQFF
V: TRBV2; J: TRBJ1-1; D: TRBD1; DNA: TGTGCCAGCAGTGGCACGACAGGGAAGGTGGCTGAAGCTTTCTTT; CDR3: CASSGTTGKVAEAFF